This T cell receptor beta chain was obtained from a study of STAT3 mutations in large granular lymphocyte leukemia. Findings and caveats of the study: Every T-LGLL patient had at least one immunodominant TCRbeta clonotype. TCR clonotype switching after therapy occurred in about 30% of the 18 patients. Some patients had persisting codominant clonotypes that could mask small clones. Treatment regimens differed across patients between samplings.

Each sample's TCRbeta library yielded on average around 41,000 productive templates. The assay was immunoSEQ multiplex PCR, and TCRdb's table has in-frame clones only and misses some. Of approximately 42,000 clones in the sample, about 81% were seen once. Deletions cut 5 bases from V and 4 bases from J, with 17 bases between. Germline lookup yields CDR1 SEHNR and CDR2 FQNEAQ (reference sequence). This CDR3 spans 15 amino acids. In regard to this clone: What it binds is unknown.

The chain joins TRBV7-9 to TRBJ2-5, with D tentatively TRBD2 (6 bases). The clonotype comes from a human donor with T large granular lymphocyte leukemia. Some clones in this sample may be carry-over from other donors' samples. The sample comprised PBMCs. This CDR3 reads CASSISAGGAETQYF. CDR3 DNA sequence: TGTGCCAGCAGCATCTCCGCCGGGGGTGCAGAGACCCAGTACTTC.